The entry below describes one T cell receptor (beta chain). The antigen is not known. Measured with immunoSEQ multiplex PCR; TCRdb has only the in-frame clones, and not every one. This sample has fewer than 13,000 clones, with around 79% found just once. This sample stems from a study of immune evolution from preneoplasia to lung adenocarcinoma. Whole-study findings and limits: Top clone share appeared to fall from AAH through AIS, MIA, adenocarcinoma.

Between the mid-2010s and the late 2010s, patients underwent resection in Japan or China. Each case's diagnosis was confirmed by two pathologists on H&E. After pathologic assessment, macro-dissection selected premalignant or tumor cells for extraction. The CDR3 runs to 18 residues. J gave up 0 bases and V 6 bases, and 17 bases lay outside the gene matches. Germline V lookup: CDR1 KGHSH, CDR2 LQKENI. Sequencing used FFPE minimally invasive lung adenocarcinoma tissue. The source of this sequence is a donor aged 70 or over with lung adenocarcinoma. The chain links TRBV18 to TRBJ2-7; TRBD1 agrees at 7 bases. CDR3 DNA sequence: TGTGCCAGCTCCCTTAGGACAGGAGACCCCGGGTTCTCCTACGAGCAGTACTTC. This sequence encodes CASSLRTGDPGFSYEQYF.